Listed below are T cell receptor beta chains from one sample, sequenced in a study of blood T cell repertoires in COVID-19. The data were produced by immunoSEQ multiplex PCR, yet TCRdb's version contains in-frame clones alone and is incomplete. The sample consists of approximately 230,000 clones, 82% of them appearing once. What was sequenced was peripheral blood. Receptor source: a woman of 80 years or more with active or convalescent COVID-19. Each CDR3 is given with its conserved first and last residue. Each record gives: D gene, clone size, J gene, V gene, CDR3 protein, CDR3 DNA. D genes are given only for firm matches. Rows may omit the clone size; those that give it use once, few, many or a size class.

>TRBD2|-|TRBJ2-1|TRBV6-5
CASSTTSGPYNEQFF
TGTGCCAGCAGCACAACTAGCGGTCCCTACAATGAGCAGTTCTTC
>-|-|TRBJ2-1|TRBV7-9
CASSLDSLAGSSYNEQFF
TGTGCCAGCAGCTTAGATAGTTTGGCGGGGTCCTCCTACAATGAGCAGTTCTTC
>-|-|TRBJ1-1|TRBV18
CASSPGGIMNTEAFF
TGTGCCAGCTCACCAGGCGGAATTATGAACACTGAAGCTTTCTTT
>-|-|TRBJ1-2|TRBV2
CASSEPSYGYTF
TGTGCCAGCAGTGAACCCAGCTATGGCTACACCTTC
>TRBD2|-|TRBJ2-3|TRBV7-2
CASSLSSSGRTDTQYF
TGTGCCAGCAGCTTATCGTCTAGCGGGCGAACAGATACGCAGTATTTT
>TRBD2|-|TRBJ2-3|TRBV28
CASRNPGLAGGHTDTQYF
TGTGCCAGCAGAAATCCGGGACTAGCGGGGGGCCACACAGATACGCAGTATTTT
>-|once|TRBJ1-5|TRBV4-2
CASSQDPTAGVGYQPQHF
TGTGCCAGCAGCCAAGATCCTACGGCAGGGGTAGGTTATCAGCCCCAGCATTTT
>TRBD1|-|TRBJ1-5|TRBV2
CASSGQGAISNQPQHF
TGTGCCAGCAGTGGACAGGGGGCGATCAGCAATCAGCCCCAGCATTTT
>TRBD1|once|TRBJ1-3|TRBV18
CASSPRTGPGNTIYF
TGTGCCAGCTCACCCCGGACAGGGCCTGGAAACACCATATATTTT
>TRBD1|-|TRBJ2-5|TRBV5-1
CASSPGTGEGAEYF
TGCGCCAGCAGCCCCGGGACAGGGGAAGGGGCTGAGTACTTC
>TRBD2|-|TRBJ2-7|TRBV7-9
CASSLISGGPYEQYF
TGTGCCAGCAGCTTAATTAGCGGGGGGCCCTACGAGCAGTACTTC
>TRBD1|-|TRBJ1-2|TRBV28
CASRPDRGYGYTF
TGTGCCAGCAGACCGGACAGGGGCTATGGCTACACCTTC
>TRBD2|-|TRBJ2-5|TRBV7-2
CASSLSTSGAGETQYF
TGTGCCAGCAGCTTATCAACTAGCGGGGCTGGGGAGACCCAGTACTTC
>-|once|TRBJ1-1|TRBV5-1
CASSIGSGNTEAFF
TGCGCCAGCAGCATAGGATCAGGGAACACTGAAGCTTTCTTT
>-|-|TRBJ2-2|TRBV6-5
CASRPFDSYTGELFF
TGTGCCAGCAGACCCTTCGACTCATACACCGGGGAGCTGTTTTTT
>-|-|TRBJ2-6|TRBV5-6
CASSLGASGANVLTF
TGTGCCAGCAGCTTGGGGGCGTCTGGGGCCAACGTCCTGACTTTC
>-|few|TRBJ1-2|TRBV19
CASSIELRGSVRGYTF
TGTGCCAGTAGTATAGAGCTCAGGGGATCAGTACGTGGCTACACCTTC